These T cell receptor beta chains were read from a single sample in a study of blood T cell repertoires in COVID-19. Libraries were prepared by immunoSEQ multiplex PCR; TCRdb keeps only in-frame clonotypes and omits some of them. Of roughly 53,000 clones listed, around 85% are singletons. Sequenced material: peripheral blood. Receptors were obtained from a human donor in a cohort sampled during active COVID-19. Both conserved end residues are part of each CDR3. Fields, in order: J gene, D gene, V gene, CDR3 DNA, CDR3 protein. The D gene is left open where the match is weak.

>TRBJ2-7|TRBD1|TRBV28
TGTGCCAGCAGTTCAGCCGGGACAGGGGTTTACGAGCAGTACTTC
CASSSAGTGVYEQYF
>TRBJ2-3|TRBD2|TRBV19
TGTGCCAGTAGGGGACTAGCTATACGCACAGATACGCAGTATTTT
CASRGLAIRTDTQYF
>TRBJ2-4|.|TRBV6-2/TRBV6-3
TGTGCCAGCACCCCGACAGGCCTGATTTCCCTAGCCAAAAACATTCAGTACTTC
CASTPTGLISLAKNIQYF
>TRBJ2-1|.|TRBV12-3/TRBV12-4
TGTGCCAGCAGTTTACCCCCTTACAATGAGCAGTTCTTC
CASSLPPYNEQFF
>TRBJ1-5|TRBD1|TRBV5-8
TGTGCCAGCAGCCCGGTACAGGGGGGACAGCCCCAGCATTTT
CASSPVQGGQPQHF
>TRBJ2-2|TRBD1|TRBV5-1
TGCGCCAGCAGCGGACAGGGAGCCGTCGGGGAGCTGTTTTTT
CASSGQGAVGELFF
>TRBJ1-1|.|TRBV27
TGTGCCAGCAGTCACCGAACCCCGCCGGGCACTGAAGCTTTCTTT
CASSHRTPPGTEAFF
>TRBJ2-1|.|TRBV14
TGTGCCAGCAGCAAAGCCGGGGGGCGTTACAATGAGCAGTTCTTC
CASSKAGGRYNEQFF
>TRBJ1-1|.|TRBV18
TGTGCCAGCTCAGCGGACAGAACAAACACTGAAGCTTTCTTT
CASSADRTNTEAFF
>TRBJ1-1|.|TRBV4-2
TGTGCCAGCAGCCAAGTATTCGCGGAGGGCGGCACTGAAGCTTTCTTT
CASSQVFAEGGTEAFF
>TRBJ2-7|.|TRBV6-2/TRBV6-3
TGTGCCAGCAGTTACATGGCAAGAGGCTACGAGCAGTACTTC
CASSYMARGYEQYF
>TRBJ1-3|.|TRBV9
TGTGCCAGCAGCGTAGATACCGGAAGACAGGGAAACACCATATATTTT
CASSVDTGRQGNTIYF
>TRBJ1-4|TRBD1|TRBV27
TGTGCCAGCAGTGTATGGACAGGGAAGAATGAAAAACTGTTTTTT
CASSVWTGKNEKLFF
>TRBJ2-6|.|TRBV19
TGTGCCAGTAGTCCCCTTAAGGGGCTACTTTCTGGGGCCAACGTCCTGACTTTC
CASSPLKGLLSGANVLTF